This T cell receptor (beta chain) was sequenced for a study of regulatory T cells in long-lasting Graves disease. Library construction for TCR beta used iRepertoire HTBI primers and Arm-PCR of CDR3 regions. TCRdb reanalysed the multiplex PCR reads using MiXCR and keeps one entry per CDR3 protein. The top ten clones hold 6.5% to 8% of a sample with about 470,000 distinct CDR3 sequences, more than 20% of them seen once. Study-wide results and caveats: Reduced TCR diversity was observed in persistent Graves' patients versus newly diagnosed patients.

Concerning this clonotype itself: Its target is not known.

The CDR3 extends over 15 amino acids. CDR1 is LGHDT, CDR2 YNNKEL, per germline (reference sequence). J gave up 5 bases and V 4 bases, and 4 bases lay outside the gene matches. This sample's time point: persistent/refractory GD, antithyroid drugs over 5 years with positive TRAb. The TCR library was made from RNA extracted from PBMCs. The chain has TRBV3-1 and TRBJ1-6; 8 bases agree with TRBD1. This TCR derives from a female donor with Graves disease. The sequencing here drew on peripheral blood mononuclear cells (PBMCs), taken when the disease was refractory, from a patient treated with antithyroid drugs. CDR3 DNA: TGTGCCAGCAGCCCGACAGGGGCTAATAATTCACCCCTCCACTTT. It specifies CASSPTGANNSPLHF.